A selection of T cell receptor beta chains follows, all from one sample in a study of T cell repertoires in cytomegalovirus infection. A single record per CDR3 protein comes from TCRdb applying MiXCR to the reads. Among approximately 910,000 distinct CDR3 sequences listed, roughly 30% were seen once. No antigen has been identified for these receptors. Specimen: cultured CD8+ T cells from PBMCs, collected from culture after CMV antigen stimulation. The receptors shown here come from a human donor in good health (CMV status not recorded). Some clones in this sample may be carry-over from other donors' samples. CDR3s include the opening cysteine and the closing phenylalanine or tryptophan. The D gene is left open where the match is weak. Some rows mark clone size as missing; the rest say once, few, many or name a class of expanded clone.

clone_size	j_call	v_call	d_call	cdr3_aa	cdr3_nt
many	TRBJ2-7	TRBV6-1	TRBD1	CASSERGTGGPYEQYF	TGTGCCAGCAGTGAACGGGGGACAGGGGGGCCCTACGAGCAGTACTTC
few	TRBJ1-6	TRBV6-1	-	CASSSGHAYSYNSPLHF	TGTGCCAGCAGCTCCGGACACGCTTACTCCTATAATTCACCCCTCCACTTT
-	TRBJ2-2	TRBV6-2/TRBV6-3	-	CASTVTGELFF	TGTGCCAGCACGGTGACCGGGGAGCTGTTTTTT
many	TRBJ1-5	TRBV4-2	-	CASSPVGTVSSNQPQHF	TGTGCCAGCAGCCCGGTGGGGACCGTCTCTAGCAATCAGCCCCAGCATTTT
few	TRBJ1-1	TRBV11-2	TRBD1	CASSSHRDRDPEAFF	TGTGCCAGCAGCTCTCACCGGGACAGGGACCCTGAAGCTTTCTTT
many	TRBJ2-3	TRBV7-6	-	CASSFSGDTQYF	TGTGCCAGCAGTTTTAGCGGAGATACGCAGTATTTT
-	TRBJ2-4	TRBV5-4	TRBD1	CASSYGQGANIQYF	TGTGCCAGCAGCTATGGACAGGGGGCCAACATTCAGTACTTC
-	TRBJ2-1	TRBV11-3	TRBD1	CASSFTGAPRDEQFF	TGTGCCAGCAGCTTTACAGGGGCCCCCCGCGATGAGCAGTTCTTC
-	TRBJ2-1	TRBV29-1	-	CSVGARGDNEQFF	TGCAGCGTTGGGGCTAGAGGGGACAATGAGCAGTTCTTC
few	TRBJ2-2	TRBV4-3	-	CASSQDPWGQGNTGELFF	TGCGCCAGCAGCCAAGATCCTTGGGGGCAGGGGAACACCGGGGAGCTGTTTTTT
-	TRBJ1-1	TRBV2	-	CASSEWINGRGGTEAFF	TGTGCCAGCAGTGAATGGATCAACGGCAGGGGCGGCACTGAAGCTTTCTTT
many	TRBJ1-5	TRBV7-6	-	CASSLGGDSNQPQHF	TGTGCCAGCAGCTTAGGGGGAGATAGCAATCAGCCCCAGCATTTT
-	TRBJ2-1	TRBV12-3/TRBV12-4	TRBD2	CASRPSSGGYNEQFF	TGTGCCAGCAGGCCTTCTAGCGGGGGGTACAATGAGCAGTTCTTC
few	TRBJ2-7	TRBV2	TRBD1	CASSDPHPGQGDEQYF	TGTGCCAGCAGTGATCCCCATCCGGGACAGGGGGACGAGCAGTACTTC
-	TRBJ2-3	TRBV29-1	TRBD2	CSVEDSFVAGGPDTQYF	TGCAGCGTTGAAGATTCATTTGTAGCGGGGGGGCCAGATACGCAGTATTTT
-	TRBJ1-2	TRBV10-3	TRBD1	CAIRTGGPYGYTF	TGTGCCATCAGAACAGGGGGCCCTTATGGCTACACCTTC
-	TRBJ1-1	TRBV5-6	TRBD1	CASSRRTGGWTEAFF	TGTGCCAGCAGCCGAAGGACAGGGGGATGGACTGAAGCTTTCTTT
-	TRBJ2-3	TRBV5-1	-	CASNYEGADTQYF	TGCGCCAGCAATTATGAGGGCGCGGATACGCAGTATTTT
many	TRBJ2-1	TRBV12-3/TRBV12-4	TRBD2	CASSPNSGSSYNEQFF	TGTGCCAGCAGTCCCAATAGCGGGAGCTCCTACAATGAGCAGTTCTTC
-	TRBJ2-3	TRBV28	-	CVSSGGNLYTDTQYF	TGTGTCAGCAGTGGGGGGAACCTATACACAGATACGCAGTATTTT
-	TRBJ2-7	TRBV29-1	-	CSVEDLDSSYEQYF	TGCAGCGTTGAAGATCTTGACAGTTCCTACGAGCAGTACTTC
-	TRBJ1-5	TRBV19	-	CASSIDYRDFNNQPQHF	TGTGCCAGTAGTATAGATTACAGGGATTTCAACAATCAGCCCCAGCATTTT
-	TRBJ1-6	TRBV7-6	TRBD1	CASSLKVLGQGDSPLHF	TGTGCCAGCAGCTTAAAAGTCCTAGGACAGGGGGATTCACCCCTCCACTTT
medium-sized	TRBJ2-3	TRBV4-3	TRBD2	CASSQTSGGATDTQYF	TGCGCCAGCAGCCAAACTAGCGGGGGGGCCACAGATACGCAGTATTTT
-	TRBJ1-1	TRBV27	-	CASSHGTYRLQNTEAFF	TGTGCCAGCAGCCACGGGACATACAGACTCCAGAACACTGAAGCTTTCTTT
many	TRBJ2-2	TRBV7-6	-	CASSFSGSRTANTGELFF	TGTGCCAGCAGCTTTTCCGGTAGCCGGACGGCGAACACCGGGGAGCTGTTTTTT
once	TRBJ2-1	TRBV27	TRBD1	CAVQGQGPNNEQFF	TGTGCCGTACAGGGGCAGGGGCCGAACAATGAGCAGTTCTTC
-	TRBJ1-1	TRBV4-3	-	CASSRTAGGTKAFF	TGCGCCAGCAGCCGGACAGCCGGGGGCACTAAAGCTTTCTTT
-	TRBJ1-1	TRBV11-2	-	CASSLFVPKRDSMNTEAFF	TGTGCCAGCAGCCTATTTGTGCCCAAGAGAGATTCTATGAACACTGAAGCTTTCTTT
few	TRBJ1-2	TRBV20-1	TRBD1	CSASWEWTGYYGYTF	TGCAGTGCTAGTTGGGAATGGACAGGGTACTATGGCTACACCTTC
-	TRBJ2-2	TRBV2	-	CASSEVGEKGGYTGELFF	TGTGCCAGCAGTGAAGTGGGGGAGAAGGGGGGTTACACCGGGGAGCTGTTTTTT
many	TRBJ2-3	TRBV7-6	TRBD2	CASSAGAGGLGTDTQYF	TGTGCCAGCAGCGCGGGAGCGGGGGGGCTTGGCACAGATACGCAGTATTTT
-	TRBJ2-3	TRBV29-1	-	CSVEGMRTDTQYF	TGCAGCGTTGAGGGTATGAGAACAGATACGCAGTATTTT
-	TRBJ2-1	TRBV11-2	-	CASSIRTTTKEQFF	TGTGCCAGCAGCATCCGGACTACTACAAAGGAGCAGTTCTTC
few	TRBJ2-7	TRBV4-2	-	CASSRSRTADYEQYF	TGTGCCAGCAGCCGAAGCCGGACGGCAGACTACGAGCAGTACTTC
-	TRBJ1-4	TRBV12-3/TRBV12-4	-	CASSLVGPATNEKLFF	TGTGCCAGCAGTTTGGTCGGGCCTGCAACTAATGAAAAACTGTTTTTT
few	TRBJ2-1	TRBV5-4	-	CALNSLSYNEQFF	TGTGCCCTCAACAGTCTCTCCTACAATGAGCAGTTCTTC
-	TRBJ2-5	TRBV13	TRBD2	CASSLDAGGLGETQYF	TGTGCCAGCAGCTTAGATGCGGGGGGCCTAGGGGAGACCCAGTACTTC
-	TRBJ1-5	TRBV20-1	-	CSAKGEEQPQHF	TGCAGTGCTAAGGGTGAGGAACAGCCCCAGCATTTT
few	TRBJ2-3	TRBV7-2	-	CASSLVSSGVTDTQYF	TGTGCCAGCAGCTTAGTTAGTAGTGGGGTCACAGATACGCAGTATTTT
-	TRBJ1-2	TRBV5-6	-	CASSDLTGFNYGYTF	TGTGCCAGCAGCGATCTCACAGGATTTAACTATGGCTACACCTTC